This TCR beta chain is from a study of shared clonotypes between healthy human individuals. Germline loops: CDR1 SQVTM, CDR2 ANQGSEA. J gave up 6 bases and V 4 bases, and 2 bases lay outside the gene matches. The CDR3 is made up of 13 amino acids. TCRdb's copy holds only in-frame clones and misses some; the assay was immunoSEQ multiplex PCR. The sample lists about 2.3 million clones, roughly 90% seen once, with about 0.36% in the top ten. The sequenced material came from naive CD4+ T cells from PBMCs. Noted subset: CD45RA+ positively selected. V usage is TRBV29-1 and J usage is TRBJ2-7; 14 bases align to TRBD2. The receptor comes from a young man in good health. Some clones in this sample may be carry-over from other donors' samples. CDR3 sequence reads: CSVVGLAGVEQYF. The CDR3 DNA follows: TGCAGCGTTGTGGGACTAGCGGGAGTCGAGCAGTACTTC.